This TCR beta chain was captured by sequencing in a study of technical replicates of blood from a handful of donors. Produced via immunoSEQ multiplex PCR; TCRdb's table is partial and in-frame only. This sample has roughly 68,000 clones, with 91% found just once. Germline V gives CDR1 SNHLY, CDR2 FYNNEI. Trimming took 3 bases from V and 1 from J; bases not matched to a gene: 1. The CDR3 spans 14 residues. This sequence originates from a human donor in good health. Some clones in this sample may be carry-over from other donors' samples. Sample: PBMCs. The chain combines TRBV2 with TRBJ2-3; 7 bases are shared with TRBD2. CDR3 bases: TGTGCCAGCAGTGAGGGGGGGGGCACAGATACGCAGTATTTT. This gives the protein CASSEGGGTDTQYF.